These T cell receptor beta chains were read from a single sample in a study of T-cell reconstitution after alpha-beta-depleted transplantation in children. One entry per CDR3 protein, called by TCRdb with MiXCR from the PCR reads. The sample yields over 550,000 distinct CDR3 sequences, about 10% seen once. The source was PBMCs from the stem cell graft donor, collected from the stem cell graft. The origin of the receptors is a human donor who donated a stem cell graft to a child with acute myeloid leukemia. Each CDR3 is given with its conserved first and last residue. The D gene is left open where the match is weak. Some rows mark clone size as missing; the rest say once, few, many or name a class of expanded clone.

clone size: NA; V gene: TRBV18; D gene: NA; J gene: TRBJ1-1; CDR3 protein: CASSPGHENTEAFF; CDR3 DNA: TGTGCCAGCTCACCCGGACACGAGAACACTGAAGCTTTCTTT
clone size: NA; V gene: TRBV12-3/TRBV12-4; D gene: NA; J gene: TRBJ1-2; CDR3 protein: CASSFPPFYGYTF; CDR3 DNA: TGTGCCAGCAGTTTTCCCCCCTTCTATGGCTACACCTTC
clone size: many; V gene: TRBV5-5; D gene: NA; J gene: TRBJ2-3; CDR3 protein: CASSPGRLGSTDTQYF; CDR3 DNA: TGTGCCAGCAGTCCCGGACGACTAGGTAGCACAGATACGCAGTATTTT
clone size: few; V gene: TRBV3-1; D gene: TRBD2; J gene: TRBJ2-7; CDR3 protein: CASSHPGAGGWYEQYF; CDR3 DNA: TGTGCCAGCAGCCACCCGGGAGCGGGAGGGTGGTACGAGCAGTACTTC
clone size: many; V gene: TRBV11-1; D gene: TRBD2; J gene: TRBJ2-1; CDR3 protein: CASSLNSGLAGAGHNEQFF; CDR3 DNA: TGTGCCAGCAGCTTAAACTCGGGACTAGCGGGAGCCGGGCACAATGAGCAGTTCTTC
clone size: NA; V gene: TRBV4-3; D gene: NA; J gene: TRBJ1-5; CDR3 protein: CASSQDQSPNQPQHF; CDR3 DNA: TGCGCCAGCAGCCAAGATCAAAGTCCCAATCAGCCCCAGCATTTT
clone size: NA; V gene: TRBV6-5; D gene: NA; J gene: TRBJ2-1; CDR3 protein: CASSYSPSGRGANEQFF; CDR3 DNA: TGTGCCAGCAGTTACTCTCCGAGCGGTCGGGGGGCCAATGAGCAGTTCTTC
clone size: NA; V gene: TRBV9; D gene: NA; J gene: TRBJ1-6; CDR3 protein: CASSVEDYNSPLHF; CDR3 DNA: TGTGCCAGCAGCGTAGAGGACTATAATTCACCCCTCCACTTT
clone size: few; V gene: TRBV7-8; D gene: TRBD2; J gene: TRBJ2-5; CDR3 protein: CASSLDSRLAGEETQYF; CDR3 DNA: TGTGCCAGCAGCTTAGACTCGCGGCTAGCGGGAGAAGAGACCCAGTACTTC
clone size: few; V gene: TRBV7-3; D gene: TRBD1; J gene: TRBJ2-2; CDR3 protein: CASQQGAYTGELFF; CDR3 DNA: TGTGCCAGCCAACAGGGGGCGTACACCGGGGAGCTGTTTTTT
clone size: NA; V gene: TRBV6-5; D gene: TRBD1; J gene: TRBJ1-4; CDR3 protein: CASSYSSQGGEEKLFF; CDR3 DNA: TGTGCCAGCAGTTACTCGTCACAGGGGGGAGAAGAAAAACTGTTTTTT
clone size: NA; V gene: TRBV20-1; D gene: TRBD2; J gene: TRBJ2-3; CDR3 protein: CSARDVLAGRGDTQYF; CDR3 DNA: TGCAGTGCTAGAGATGTCCTAGCGGGTCGGGGGGATACGCAGTATTTT
clone size: NA; V gene: TRBV27; D gene: TRBD1; J gene: TRBJ1-6; CDR3 protein: CASSPWDRGNSPLHF; CDR3 DNA: TGTGCCAGCAGTCCCTGGGACAGGGGGAATTCACCCCTCCACTTT
clone size: few; V gene: TRBV4-3; D gene: NA; J gene: TRBJ2-7; CDR3 protein: CASSQERGVYEQYF; CDR3 DNA: TGCGCCAGCAGCCAAGAAAGGGGGGTCTACGAGCAGTACTTC